The following is a T cell receptor beta chain sequence with its context. These data are taken from a study of blood T cell repertoires in COVID-19. Background on the study: COVID-19 samples, acute and convalescent, were from the United States, Italy and Spain. PBMCs, B-cell-depleted T cells, or T cells provided the cDNA or gDNA that made up the material.

Methods used by the authors: Estimates of nucleated cell counts were drawn from the amplification of reference gene primers. Assay: immunoSEQ multiplex PCR; the TCRdb copy retains only in-frame clones and omits some. V, J and clone size derive from that table, while D and trimming were established from the DNA sequence. The table includes about 190,000 clones, about 88% detected once. Trimming cost V 3 bases and J 5 bases, with 7 bases left between them. Germline-derived CDR1 and CDR2 are MGHRA and YSYEKL. The CDR3 totals 12 residues. The chain recombines TRBV4-1 with TRBJ1-1; D not certain. Sequenced: peripheral blood. The clonotype originates from a woman in her thirties or forties who had recovered from COVID-19. The CDR3 protein is CASSHGGTEAFF. The CDR3, as DNA: TGCGCCAGCAGCCACGGAGGGACTGAAGCTTTCTTT.